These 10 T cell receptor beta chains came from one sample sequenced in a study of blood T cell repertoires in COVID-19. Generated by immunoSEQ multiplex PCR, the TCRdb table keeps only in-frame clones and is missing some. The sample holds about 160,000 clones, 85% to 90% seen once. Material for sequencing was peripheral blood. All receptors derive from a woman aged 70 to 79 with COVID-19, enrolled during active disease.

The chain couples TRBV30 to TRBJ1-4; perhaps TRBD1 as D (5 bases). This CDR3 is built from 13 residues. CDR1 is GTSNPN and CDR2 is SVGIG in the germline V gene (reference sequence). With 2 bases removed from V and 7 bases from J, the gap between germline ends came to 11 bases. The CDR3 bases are TGTGCCTGGAGTTCAGACAGAGCTGAAAAACTGTTTTTT. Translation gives CAWSSDRAEKLFF.

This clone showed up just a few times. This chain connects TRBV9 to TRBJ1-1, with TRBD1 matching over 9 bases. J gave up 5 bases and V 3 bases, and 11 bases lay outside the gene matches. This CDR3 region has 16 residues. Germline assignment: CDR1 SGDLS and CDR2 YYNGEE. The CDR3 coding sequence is TGTGCCAGCAGCGCCACAGGGGGCATGATGGGGACTGAAGCTTTCTTT. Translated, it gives CASSATGGMMGTEAFF.

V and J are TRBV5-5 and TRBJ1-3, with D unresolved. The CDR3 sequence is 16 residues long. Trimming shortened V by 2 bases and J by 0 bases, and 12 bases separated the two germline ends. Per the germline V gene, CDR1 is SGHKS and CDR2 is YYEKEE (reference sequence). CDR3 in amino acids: CASSFAVIDSGNTIYF. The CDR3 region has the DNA TGTGCCAGCAGCTTTGCAGTAATCGACTCTGGAAACACCATATATTTT.

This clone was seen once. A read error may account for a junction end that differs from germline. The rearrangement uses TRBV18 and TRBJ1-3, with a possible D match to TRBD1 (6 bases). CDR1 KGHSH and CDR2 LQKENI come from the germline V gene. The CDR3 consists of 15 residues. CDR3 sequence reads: CASSAPGALGNTIYF. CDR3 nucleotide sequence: TGTGCCAGCTCAGCACCGGGGGCATTAGGAAACACCATATATTTT.

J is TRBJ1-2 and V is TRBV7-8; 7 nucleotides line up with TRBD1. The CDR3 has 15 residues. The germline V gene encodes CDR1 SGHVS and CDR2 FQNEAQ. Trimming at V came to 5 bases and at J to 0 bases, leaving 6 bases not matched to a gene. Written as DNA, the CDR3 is TGTGCCAGCAGCCAACAGGACAGGTCTAACTATGGCTACACCTTC. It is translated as CASSQQDRSNYGYTF. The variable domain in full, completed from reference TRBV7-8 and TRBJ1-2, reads GAGVSQSPRYKVAKRGQDVALRCDPISGHVSLFWYQQALGQGPEFLTYFQNEAQLDKSGLPSDRFFAERPEGSVSTLKIQRTQQEDSAVYLCASSQQDRSNYGYTFGSGTRLTVV.

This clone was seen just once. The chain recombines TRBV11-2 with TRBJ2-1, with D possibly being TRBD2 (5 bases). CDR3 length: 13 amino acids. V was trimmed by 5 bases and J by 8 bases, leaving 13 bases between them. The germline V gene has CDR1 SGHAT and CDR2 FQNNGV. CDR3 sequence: CASSPPRGDEQFF. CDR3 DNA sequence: TGTGCCAGCAGCCCCCCCCGGGGTGATGAGCAGTTCTTC.

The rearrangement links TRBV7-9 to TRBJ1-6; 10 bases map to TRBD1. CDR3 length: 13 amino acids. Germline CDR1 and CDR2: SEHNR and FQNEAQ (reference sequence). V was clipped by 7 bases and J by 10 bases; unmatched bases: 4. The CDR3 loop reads CASTGTGVSPLHF. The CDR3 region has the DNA TGTGCCAGCACCGGGACAGGGGTGTCACCCCTCCACTTT.

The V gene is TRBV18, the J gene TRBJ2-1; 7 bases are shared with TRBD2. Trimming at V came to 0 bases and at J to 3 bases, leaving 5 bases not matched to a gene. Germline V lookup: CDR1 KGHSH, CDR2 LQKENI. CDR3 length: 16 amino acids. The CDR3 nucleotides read TGTGCCAGCTCACCACCGAGGACTAGTCTCTACAATGAGCAGTTCTTC. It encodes CASSPPRTSLYNEQFF.

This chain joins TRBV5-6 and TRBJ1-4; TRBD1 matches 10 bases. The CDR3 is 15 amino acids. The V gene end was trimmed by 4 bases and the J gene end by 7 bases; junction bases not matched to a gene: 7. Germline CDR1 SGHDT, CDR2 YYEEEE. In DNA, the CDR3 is TGTGCCAGCAGCCCGTGGACAGGGGGAGGTGAAAAACTGTTTTTT. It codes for CASSPWTGGGEKLFF. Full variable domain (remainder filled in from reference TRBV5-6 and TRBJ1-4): DAGVTQSPTHLIKTRGQQVTLRCSPKSGHDTVSWYQQALGQGPQFIFQYYEEEERQRGNFPDRFSGHQFPNYSSELNVNALLLGDSALYLCASSPWTGGGEKLFFGSGTQLSVL.

For the CDR3, the DNA is TGTGCCAGCAGCAAAGATGTTGGGGGAGGCTATGGCTACACCTTC. Its protein product is CASSKDVGGGYGYTF. This chain links TRBV21-1 with TRBJ1-2. TRBV21-1 counts as a pseudogene. The CDR3 consists of 15 residues.